This is a list of T cell receptor beta chains from one sample in a study of CD8 T cells in Susac syndrome. TCRdb re-called the immunoSEQ multiplex PCR reads with MiXCR, one entry per CDR3 protein. In the table there are about 140,000 distinct CDR3 sequences, roughly 94% of which are singletons. The specimen was CD8+ T cells from PBMCs. These receptors were collected from a human donor with Susac syndrome. CDR3s include the opening cysteine and the closing phenylalanine or tryptophan. D genes are given only for firm matches. Some rows have no size entry. The others give once, few or many, or a class for an expanded clone.

>NA|TRBV7-9|TRBJ2-1|NA
TGTGCCAGCAGCCCGGGACCGGATGAGCAGTTCTTC
CASSPGPDEQFF
>NA|TRBV7-9|TRBJ2-7|NA
TGTGCCAGCAGCTCCTCCCCATCCGGGACCCACTACGAGCAGTACTTC
CASSSSPSGTHYEQYF
>TRBD1|TRBV15|TRBJ2-6|NA
TGTGCCACCAGCTCGGACAGGGCTGGGGCCAACGTCCTGACTTTC
CATSSDRAGANVLTF
>NA|TRBV9|TRBJ1-1|NA
TGTGCCAGCGCGGGGGGCACCTACACTGAAGCTTTCTTT
CASAGGTYTEAFF
>TRBD2|TRBV20-1|TRBJ2-7|NA
TGCAGTGCTAGGGGACTAGCGGAAAACTACTACGAGCAGTACTTC
CSARGLAENYYEQYF
>NA|TRBV12-3/TRBV12-4|TRBJ2-7|few
TGTGCCAGCAGTTATAGTAACGAGCAGTACTTC
CASSYSNEQYF
>NA|TRBV11-2|TRBJ2-6|NA
TGTGCCAGCTTCGGGATAGAGAGCTCTGGGGCCAACGTCCTGACTTTC
CASFGIESSGANVLTF
>TRBD2|TRBV20-1|TRBJ2-7|NA
TGCAGTGCCCGAGCGGTAGCGGGAGTCTACGAGCAGTACTTC
CSARAVAGVYEQYF
>NA|TRBV6-2/TRBV6-3|TRBJ2-1|NA
TGTGCCACCGCCAGCAATGAGCAGTTCTTC
CATASNEQFF
>NA|TRBV13|TRBJ1-2|NA
TGTGCCAGCAGCCAAGGGACGGGAAAGAATGGCTACACCTTC
CASSQGTGKNGYTF
>NA|TRBV7-9|TRBJ2-5|NA
TGTGCCAGCAGCCCAGAGGCAGGGAAAGAGACCCAGTACTTC
CASSPEAGKETQYF
>NA|TRBV7-8|TRBJ1-1|NA
TGTGCCAGCAGCTTAGTCCTCGGGAGTGAAGCTTTCTTT
CASSLVLGSEAFF
>NA|TRBV25-1|TRBJ2-4|NA
TGTGCCAGCAGTGAGGTGGGGAACATTCAGTACTTC
CASSEVGNIQYF
>NA|TRBV19|TRBJ2-7|once
TGTGCCAGTGACGCGGGGTCTACGTCCTACGAGCAGTACTTC
CASDAGSTSYEQYF
>NA|TRBV7-9|TRBJ2-4|NA
TGTGCCAGCAGCTTAGGAGGGGCCAAAAACATTCAGTACTTC
CASSLGGAKNIQYF